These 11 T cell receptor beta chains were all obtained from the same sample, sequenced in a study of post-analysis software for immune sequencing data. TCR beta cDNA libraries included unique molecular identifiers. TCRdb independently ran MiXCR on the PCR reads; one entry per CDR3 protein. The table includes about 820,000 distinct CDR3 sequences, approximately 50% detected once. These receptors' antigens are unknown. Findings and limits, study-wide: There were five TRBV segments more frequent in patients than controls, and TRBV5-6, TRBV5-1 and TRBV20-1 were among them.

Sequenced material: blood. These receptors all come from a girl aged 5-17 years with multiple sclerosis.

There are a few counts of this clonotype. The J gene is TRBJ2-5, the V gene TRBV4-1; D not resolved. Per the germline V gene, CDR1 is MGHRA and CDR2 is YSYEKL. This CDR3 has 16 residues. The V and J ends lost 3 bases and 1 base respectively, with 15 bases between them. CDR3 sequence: CASSHSSVLLQETQYF. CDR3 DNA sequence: TGCGCCAGCAGCCATAGTTCGGTGTTACTCCAAGAGACCCAGTACTTC.

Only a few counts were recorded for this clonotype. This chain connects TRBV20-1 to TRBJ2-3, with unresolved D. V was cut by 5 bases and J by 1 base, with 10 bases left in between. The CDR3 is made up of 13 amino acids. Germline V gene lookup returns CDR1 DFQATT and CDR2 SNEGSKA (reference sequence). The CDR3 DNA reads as TGCAGTGCTTGGCCTCCGGGCACAGATACGCAGTATTTT. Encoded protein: CSAWPPGTDTQYF.

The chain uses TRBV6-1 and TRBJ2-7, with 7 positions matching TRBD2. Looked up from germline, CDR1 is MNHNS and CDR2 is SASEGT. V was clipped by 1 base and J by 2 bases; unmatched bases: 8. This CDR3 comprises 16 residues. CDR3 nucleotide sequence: TGTGCCAGCAGTGAAGAAGGGAGGGGCTCTACCTACGAGCAGTACTTC. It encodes CASSEEGRGSTYEQYF.

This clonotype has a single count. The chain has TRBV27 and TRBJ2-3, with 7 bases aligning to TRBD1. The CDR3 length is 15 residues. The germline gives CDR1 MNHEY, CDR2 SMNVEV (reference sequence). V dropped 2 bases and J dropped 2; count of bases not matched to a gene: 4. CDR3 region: CASSLGQAYTDTQYF. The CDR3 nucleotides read TGTGCCAGCAGTTTAGGACAGGCGTACACAGATACGCAGTATTTT.

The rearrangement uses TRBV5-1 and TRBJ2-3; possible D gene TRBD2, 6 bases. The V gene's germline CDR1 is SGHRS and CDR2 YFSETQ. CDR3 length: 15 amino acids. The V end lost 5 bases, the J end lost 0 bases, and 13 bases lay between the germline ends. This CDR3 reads CASRPPSASTDTQYF. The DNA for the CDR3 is TGCGCCAGCAGACCCCCTAGCGCGAGCACAGATACGCAGTATTTT.

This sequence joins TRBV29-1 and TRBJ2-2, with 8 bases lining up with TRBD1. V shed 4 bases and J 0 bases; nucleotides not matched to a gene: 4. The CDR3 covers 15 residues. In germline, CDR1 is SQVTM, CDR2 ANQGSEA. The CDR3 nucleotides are TGCAGCGTTGGGGGGACAGGTCCGAACACCGGGGAGCTGTTTTTT. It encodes CSVGGTGPNTGELFF.

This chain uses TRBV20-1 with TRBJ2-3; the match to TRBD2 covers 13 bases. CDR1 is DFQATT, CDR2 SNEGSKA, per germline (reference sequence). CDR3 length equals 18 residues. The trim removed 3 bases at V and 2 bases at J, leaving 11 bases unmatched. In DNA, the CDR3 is TGCAGTGCTAGGGGACTAGCGGGGTCTGCGGTATTCACAGATACGCAGTATTTT. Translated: CSARGLAGSAVFTDTQYF.

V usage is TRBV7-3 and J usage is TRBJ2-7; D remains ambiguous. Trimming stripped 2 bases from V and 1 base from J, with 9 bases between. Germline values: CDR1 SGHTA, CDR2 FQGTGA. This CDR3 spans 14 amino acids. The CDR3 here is CASSLDGWSYEQYF. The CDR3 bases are TGTGCCAGCAGCTTAGACGGGTGGTCCTACGAGCAGTACTTC.

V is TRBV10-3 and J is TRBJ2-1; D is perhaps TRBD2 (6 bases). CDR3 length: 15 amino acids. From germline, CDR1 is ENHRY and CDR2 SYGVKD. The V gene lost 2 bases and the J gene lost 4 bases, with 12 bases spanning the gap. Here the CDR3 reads CAISEEAGLYNEQFF. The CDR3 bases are TGTGCCATCAGTGAGGAGGCAGGACTATACAATGAGCAGTTCTTC.

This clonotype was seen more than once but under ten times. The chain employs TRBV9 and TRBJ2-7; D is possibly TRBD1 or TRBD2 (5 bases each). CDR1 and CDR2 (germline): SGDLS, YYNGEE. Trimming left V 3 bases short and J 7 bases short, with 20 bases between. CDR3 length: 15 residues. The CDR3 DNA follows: TGTGCCAGCAGCGCAGATCAAAGAGGGGAACGAGAGCAGTACTTC. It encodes CASSADQRGEREQYF. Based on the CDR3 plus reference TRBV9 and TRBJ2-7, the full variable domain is DSGVTQTPKHLITATGQRVTLRCSPRSGDLSVYWYQQSLDQGLQFLIQYYNGEERAKGNILERFSAQQFPDLHSELNLSSLELGDSALYFCASSADQRGEREQYFGPGTRLTVT.

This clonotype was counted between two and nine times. In DNA form, the CDR3 reads TGTGCCAGCACCTTCCGGGACAGGGCATACGAGCAGTACTTC. It codes for CASTFRDRAYEQYF. The V gene is TRBV28, the J gene TRBJ2-7, with TRBD1 matching over 9 bases. CDR1 is MDHEN, CDR2 SYDVKM, per germline. CDR3 length: 14 amino acids. V shed 7 bases and J 4 bases; nucleotides not matched to a gene: 8. The complete variable domain, with remaining parts taken from reference TRBV28 and TRBJ2-7, reads DVKVTQSSRYLVKRTGEKVFLECVQDMDHENMFWYRQDPGLGLRLIYFSYDVKMKEKGDIPEGYSVSREKKERFSLILESASTNQTSMYLCASTFRDRAYEQYFGPGTRLTVT.